This T cell receptor (beta chain) was documented in a study of tumor-infiltrating lymphocytes in primary liver carcinoma. The CDR3 contains 13 residues. From germline, CDR1 is MNHEY and CDR2 SVGEGT. Trimming stripped 5 bases from V and 8 bases from J, with 13 bases between. Blood RNA came from unsorted whole blood; germline DNA was also extracted. Collection of around 4 milliliters of peripheral blood took place before surgery. From 450 to 550 ng total RNA, TCR beta cDNA was generated with a primer in the constant region. Libraries for TCR beta were built through three nested multiplex PCR rounds, which together made up a slightly modified ARM-PCR procedure. PCR rounds one and two used TRBV1-TRBV30 forward primers with a C-beta reverse primer for 10 cycles each. TCRdb re-analysed the multiplex PCR reads in MiXCR, keeping a single row per CDR3 protein. The data hold 310,000 or so distinct CDR3 sequences, with around three fifths observed a single time.

This chain connects TRBV6-2 or TRBV6-3 to TRBJ2-1, with D possibly TRBD2 on 7 matching bases. Sequencing was carried out using peripheral blood. The sequence derives from a woman in her thirties with primary liver carcinoma and hepatitis B virus infection. The CDR3: CASSLLGGHEQFF. CDR3 sequence (DNA): TGTGCCAGCAGTCTTCTGGGGGGGCATGAGCAGTTCTTC.